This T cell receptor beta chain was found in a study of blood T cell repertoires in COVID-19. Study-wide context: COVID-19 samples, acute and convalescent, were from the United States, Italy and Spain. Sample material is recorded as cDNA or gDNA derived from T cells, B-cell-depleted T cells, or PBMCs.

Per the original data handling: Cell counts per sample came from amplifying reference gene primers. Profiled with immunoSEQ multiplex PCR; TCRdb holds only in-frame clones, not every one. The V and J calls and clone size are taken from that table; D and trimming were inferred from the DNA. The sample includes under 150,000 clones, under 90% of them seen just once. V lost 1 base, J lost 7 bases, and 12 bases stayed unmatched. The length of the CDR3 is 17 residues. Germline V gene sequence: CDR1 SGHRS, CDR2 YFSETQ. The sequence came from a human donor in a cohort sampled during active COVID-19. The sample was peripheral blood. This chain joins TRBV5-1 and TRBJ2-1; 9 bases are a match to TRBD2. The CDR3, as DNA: TGCGCCAGCAGCTTGAGGATGGATAGCGGGGGTGGGAATGAGCAGTTCTTC. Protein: CASSLRMDSGGGNEQFF.